This TCR beta chain came from a study of regulatory T cells in long-lasting Graves disease. Specified time point: newly diagnosed GD, antithyroid drugs for less than 3 months. Making the TCR library involved RNA that had been extracted from PBMCs. Patients of an endocrinology department in Xi'an, China, were included. This clonotype was found many times. No antigen is known for it. Arm-PCR of CDR3 regions with iRepertoire HTBI primers generated TCR beta libraries. MiXCR was run by TCRdb on the multiplex PCR reads, yielding one entry per CDR3 protein. Of around 250,000 distinct CDR3 sequences listed, about 20% are singletons. V dropped 1 base and J dropped 5; count of bases not matched to a gene: 4. Germline CDR1 and CDR2: LGHDT and YNNKEL (reference sequence). The CDR3 has 16 amino acids. Whole-study findings and limits: Newly diagnosed disease favored TRBV20-1 and TRBJ2-1 over persistent disease.

These data were also filed under a second study, of T cells in Graves' hyperthyroidism and ophthalmopathy. That work adds: First-round RT-PCR with HTBI primers amplified the TCR CDR3 region. Most thyroid-expanded clonotypes above 0.001 were also found in blood.

The sample was peripheral blood mononuclear cells (PBMCs), taken at new diagnosis, from a patient treated with antithyroid drugs. The sequence came from a woman aged 30 to 39 with Graves disease. V usage is TRBV3-1 and J usage is TRBJ2-5; 13 nucleotides line up with TRBD2. CDR3 coding DNA: TGTGCCAGCAGCCAAGGACTAGCGGGGGGCGTGGAGACCCAGTACTTC. Its protein product is CASSQGLAGGVETQYF.